The clone carrying this T cell receptor (beta chain) was recorded a few times. Extracted total RNA amounted to at least 5.5 micrograms for each sample. From germline, CDR1 is SGHVS and CDR2 FNYEAQ. The CDR3 loop spans 13 amino acids. V dropped 5 bases and J dropped 8 bases, with 10 bases sitting between them. This entry belongs to a study of blood T cells in healthy people across ages. Study background: Capture by template switching was about one barcoded beta molecule per two T cells.

Primed by a sample-barcoded 5' primer and a J-beta primer mix, a second PCR proceeded for 7 to 11 cycles. Template switching added a 12-random-nucleotide identifier to every cDNA molecule. One entry per CDR3 protein, called by TCRdb with MiXCR from the 5' RACE reads. Of 1,500,000 or so distinct CDR3 sequences listed, 59% were seen once; the top ten hold roughly 7%. Sequenced: blood. The rearrangement uses TRBV7-6 and TRBJ1-6; D uncertain. The receptor was derived from a man aged 18 to 29 in good health. For the CDR3, the DNA is TGTGCCAGCAGCGTAGAACCTTATTCACCCCTCCACTTT. Encoded protein: CASSVEPYSPLHF.